A selection of T cell receptor beta chains follows, all from one sample in a study of T cells in Graves' hyperthyroidism and ophthalmopathy. One entry per CDR3 protein, called by TCRdb with MiXCR from the multiplex PCR reads. The sample includes approximately 640,000 distinct CDR3 sequences, roughly 46% of them seen just once. The specimen was peripheral blood or thyroid tissue (not recorded which). These receptors all come from an adult man with Graves' disease, either hyperthyroidism or ophthalmopathy (not recorded which). Each CDR3 is given with its conserved first and last residue. The order of the fields is J gene, V gene, D gene, clone size, CDR3 protein, CDR3 DNA. The D gene is left open where the match is weak. Part of the rows lack a size; the others show once, few, many or a class for expanded clones.

j_gene: TRBJ1-2; v_gene: TRBV5-8; d_gene: .; abundance: few; CDR3aa: CASSPRGRTHPGYTF; CDR3nt: TGTGCCAGCAGCCCCCGCGGGCGGACACATCCTGGCTACACCTTC
j_gene: TRBJ2-7; v_gene: TRBV10-1; d_gene: TRBD2; abundance: many; CDR3aa: CASSEGLAVYEQYF; CDR3nt: TGCGCCAGCAGTGAGGGACTAGCGGTTTACGAGCAGTACTTC
j_gene: TRBJ2-5; v_gene: TRBV5-1; d_gene: .; abundance: few; CDR3aa: CASSLERAEETQYF; CDR3nt: TGCGCCAGCAGCTTGGAGCGCGCGGAAGAGACCCAGTACTTC
j_gene: TRBJ1-1; v_gene: TRBV7-9; d_gene: .; abundance: few; CDR3aa: CASSRGTARHRNTEAFF; CDR3nt: TGTGCCAGCAGCCGAGGGACCGCGCGTCACCGGAACACTGAAGCTTTCTTT
j_gene: TRBJ1-1; v_gene: TRBV7-9; d_gene: .; abundance: .; CDR3aa: CASSPGQPEIEAFF; CDR3nt: TGTGCCAGCAGCCCCGGGCAGCCAGAGATTGAAGCTTTCTTT
j_gene: TRBJ1-4; v_gene: TRBV20-1; d_gene: TRBD1; abundance: once; CDR3aa: CSARQGVEKLFF; CDR3nt: TGCAGTGCTAGACAGGGGGTTGAAAAACTGTTTTTT
j_gene: TRBJ1-5; v_gene: TRBV6-5; d_gene: .; abundance: few; CDR3aa: CASSYTLSNQPQHF; CDR3nt: TGTGCCAGCAGTTACACTCTTAGCAATCAGCCCCAGCATTTT
j_gene: TRBJ2-2; v_gene: TRBV12-3/TRBV12-4; d_gene: .; abundance: .; CDR3aa: CASSRFGELFF; CDR3nt: TGTGCCAGCAGCCGGTTCGGGGAGCTGTTTTTT
j_gene: TRBJ2-7; v_gene: TRBV7-2; d_gene: TRBD1; abundance: .; CDR3aa: CASSPSTGVRYEQYF; CDR3nt: TGTGCCAGCAGCCCGTCGACAGGGGTCCGCTACGAGCAGTACTTC
j_gene: TRBJ1-5; v_gene: TRBV2; d_gene: .; abundance: .; CDR3aa: CASTVGVDQPQHF; CDR3nt: TGTGCCAGCACTGTGGGGGTGGATCAGCCCCAGCATTTT
j_gene: TRBJ1-2; v_gene: TRBV7-2; d_gene: TRBD1; abundance: .; CDR3aa: CASSLRSAGGGYTF; CDR3nt: TGTGCCAGCAGCTTAAGGTCGGCAGGGGGAGGCTACACCTTC
j_gene: TRBJ1-2; v_gene: TRBV6-6; d_gene: TRBD1; abundance: few; CDR3aa: CASRQDRGVTYGYTF; CDR3nt: TGTGCCAGCAGACAGGACAGGGGAGTTACCTATGGCTACACCTTC
j_gene: TRBJ1-6; v_gene: TRBV25-1; d_gene: .; abundance: .; CDR3aa: CASSIYLCSARQGTGSPLHF; CDR3nt: .
j_gene: TRBJ1-3; v_gene: TRBV10-3; d_gene: .; abundance: .; CDR3aa: CAISNSQGGSGNTIYF; CDR3nt: TGTGCCATCAGTAACTCACAGGGTGGGTCTGGAAACACCATATATTTT
j_gene: TRBJ1-5; v_gene: TRBV19; d_gene: TRBD1; abundance: few; CDR3aa: CASSTRTGEGQPQHF; CDR3nt: TGTGCCAGTAGTACCAGGACAGGGGAAGGTCAGCCCCAGCATTTT
j_gene: TRBJ2-6; v_gene: TRBV3-1; d_gene: .; abundance: .; CDR3aa: CASTLLSGANVLTF; CDR3nt: TGTGCCAGCACCCTCTTATCGGGGGCCAACGTCCTGACTTTC
j_gene: TRBJ2-3; v_gene: TRBV25-1; d_gene: .; abundance: .; CDR3aa: CASSEGGGAYTDTQYF; CDR3nt: TGTGCCAGCAGTGAGGGGGGCGGGGCCTACACAGATACGCAGTATTTT
j_gene: TRBJ2-7; v_gene: TRBV4-1; d_gene: .; abundance: few; CDR3aa: CASSQASVGGYEQYF; CDR3nt: TGCGCCAGCAGCCAGGCATCCGTAGGGGGCTACGAGCAGTACTTC
j_gene: TRBJ1-1; v_gene: TRBV20-1; d_gene: TRBD1; abundance: many; CDR3aa: CSARTGNTEAFF; CDR3nt: TGCAGCGCAAGGACAGGGAACACTGAAGCTTTCTTT
j_gene: TRBJ1-4; v_gene: TRBV5-1; d_gene: TRBD1; abundance: .; CDR3aa: CASSITGGSEKLFF; CDR3nt: TGCGCCAGCAGCATTACAGGGGGCTCTGAAAAACTGTTTTTT
j_gene: TRBJ1-2; v_gene: TRBV29-1; d_gene: TRBD1; abundance: many; CDR3aa: CSVGGTGWTYGYTF; CDR3nt: TGCAGCGTTGGCGGGACAGGGTGGACCTATGGCTACACCTTC
j_gene: TRBJ2-7; v_gene: TRBV25-1; d_gene: TRBD2; abundance: .; CDR3aa: CAISFLAGVGEQYF; CDR3nt: TGTGCCATCAGTTTTCTAGCGGGAGTTGGTGAGCAGTACTTC
j_gene: TRBJ1-6; v_gene: TRBV24-1; d_gene: TRBD1; abundance: .; CDR3aa: CATSDSWTGFSPLHF; CDR3nt: TGTGCCACCAGTGACTCTTGGACAGGGTTTTCACCCCTCCACTTT
j_gene: TRBJ1-2; v_gene: TRBV19; d_gene: .; abundance: once; CDR3aa: CASSDPRTEISNYGYTF; CDR3nt: TGTGCCAGTAGCGACCCTCGGACAGAGATTTCTAACTATGGCTACACCTTC
j_gene: TRBJ1-5; v_gene: TRBV2; d_gene: TRBD1; abundance: few; CDR3aa: CASRNTGGGDQPQHF; CDR3nt: TGTGCCAGCAGGAACACAGGGGGAGGAGATCAGCCCCAGCATTTT
j_gene: TRBJ2-5; v_gene: TRBV7-9; d_gene: .; abundance: many; CDR3aa: CASRAIGETQYF; CDR3nt: TGTGCCAGCAGAGCGATTGGGGAGACCCAGTACTTC
j_gene: TRBJ2-5; v_gene: TRBV6-6; d_gene: .; abundance: few; CDR3aa: CASSFPSGRKQETQYF; CDR3nt: TGTGCCAGCAGTTTCCCATCCGGGCGAAAGCAAGAGACCCAGTACTTC
j_gene: TRBJ1-1; v_gene: TRBV5-1; d_gene: TRBD1; abundance: .; CDR3aa: CASSHLGQGKAFF; CDR3nt: TGCGCCAGCAGCCACTTGGGACAGGGAAAAGCTTTCTTT
j_gene: TRBJ1-3; v_gene: TRBV20-1; d_gene: TRBD1; abundance: .; CDR3aa: CSARTGTERGNTIYF; CDR3nt: TGCAGTGCTAGAACCGGGACAGAAAGAGGAAACACCATATATTTT
j_gene: TRBJ2-7; v_gene: TRBV29-1; d_gene: .; abundance: many; CDR3aa: CSVDVAGGGSNEQYF; CDR3nt: TGCAGCGTTGATGTGGCAGGAGGAGGGTCCAACGAGCAGTACTTC
j_gene: TRBJ2-3; v_gene: TRBV6-5; d_gene: TRBD1; abundance: .; CDR3aa: CASATQGASTDTQYF; CDR3nt: TGTGCCAGCGCCACACAGGGGGCGAGCACAGATACGCAGTATTTT
j_gene: TRBJ1-5; v_gene: TRBV6-6; d_gene: .; abundance: few; CDR3aa: CASSYPGVSNQPQHF; CDR3nt: TGTGCCAGCAGTTACCCAGGGGTGAGCAATCAGCCCCAGCATTTT
j_gene: TRBJ2-5; v_gene: TRBV3-1; d_gene: .; abundance: .; CDR3aa: CASSQDWAGTQYF; CDR3nt: TGTGCCAGCAGCCAAGATTGGGCGGGGACCCAGTACTTC
j_gene: TRBJ1-1; v_gene: TRBV11-2; d_gene: .; abundance: few; CDR3aa: CASRNAGNTEAFF; CDR3nt: TGTGCCAGCAGAAACGCAGGGAACACTGAAGCTTTCTTT
j_gene: TRBJ1-6; v_gene: TRBV10-3; d_gene: .; abundance: .; CDR3aa: CAISELWDRGGSPLHF; CDR3nt: TGTGCCATCAGTGAGTTGTGGGACCGTGGTGGTTCACCCCTCCACTTT
j_gene: TRBJ1-1; v_gene: TRBV12-3/TRBV12-4; d_gene: .; abundance: few; CDR3aa: CASRQQGGTEAFF; CDR3nt: TGTGCCAGCAGACAACAGGGTGGGACTGAAGCTTTCTTT
j_gene: TRBJ1-2; v_gene: TRBV25-1; d_gene: .; abundance: .; CDR3aa: CASSLGLGGLYGYTF; CDR3nt: TGTGCCAGCAGTTTAGGGTTGGGAGGTCTCTATGGCTACACCTTC
j_gene: TRBJ1-1; v_gene: TRBV24-1; d_gene: TRBD1; abundance: .; CDR3aa: CATSDPGQGRAFF; CDR3nt: TGTGCCACCAGTGATCCAGGACAGGGCCGAGCTTTCTTT
j_gene: TRBJ2-7; v_gene: TRBV24-1; d_gene: TRBD2; abundance: many; CDR3aa: CATSSTSGAYEQYF; CDR3nt: TGTGCCACCAGCTCGACTAGCGGGGCCTACGAGCAGTACTTC
j_gene: TRBJ2-7; v_gene: TRBV20-1; d_gene: .; abundance: .; CDR3aa: CSARPGGQSYEQYF; CDR3nt: TGCAGTGCTAGACCCGGGGGACAGAGTTACGAGCAGTACTTC
j_gene: TRBJ1-2; v_gene: TRBV20-1; d_gene: .; abundance: .; CDR3aa: CSAFFTGRGYTF; CDR3nt: TGCAGTGCATTCTTTACAGGGCGCGGCTACACCTTC
j_gene: TRBJ2-7; v_gene: TRBV2; d_gene: TRBD1; abundance: .; CDR3aa: CASSEQGADYKQYF; CDR3nt: TGTGCCAGCAGTGAACAGGGGGCTGACTACAAGCAGTACTTC
j_gene: TRBJ1-4; v_gene: TRBV29-1; d_gene: .; abundance: many; CDR3aa: CSVGKLNEKLFF; CDR3nt: TGCAGCGTCGGGAAGTTAAATGAAAAACTGTTTTTT
j_gene: TRBJ1-1; v_gene: TRBV20-1; d_gene: .; abundance: few; CDR3aa: CSARDPGGDTEAFF; CDR3nt: TGCAGTGCTAGAGATCCCGGGGGCGATACTGAAGCTTTCTTT
j_gene: TRBJ2-5; v_gene: TRBV7-2; d_gene: .; abundance: few; CDR3aa: CASSLGPGAFSETQYF; CDR3nt: TGTGCCAGCAGCTTAGGCCCGGGGGCGTTTTCGGAGACCCAGTACTTC
j_gene: TRBJ2-2; v_gene: TRBV10-2; d_gene: TRBD2; abundance: .; CDR3aa: CASSQDGLAGGPQGTGELFF; CDR3nt: TGCGCCAGCAGCCAAGATGGACTAGCGGGAGGCCCTCAGGGCACCGGGGAGCTGTTTTTT
j_gene: TRBJ1-6; v_gene: TRBV10-3; d_gene: .; abundance: many; CDR3aa: CAISEDGFGNSPLHF; CDR3nt: TGTGCCATCAGTGAGGATGGTTTCGGCAATTCACCCCTCCACTTT
j_gene: TRBJ1-1; v_gene: TRBV9; d_gene: TRBD1; abundance: few; CDR3aa: CASSVTPGGYMNTEAFF; CDR3nt: TGTGCCAGCAGCGTAACCCCAGGGGGGTACATGAACACTGAAGCTTTCTTT
j_gene: TRBJ1-5; v_gene: TRBV24-1; d_gene: TRBD1; abundance: many; CDR3aa: CATSDSRQGGNQPQHF; CDR3nt: TGTGCCACCAGTGATTCCAGACAGGGAGGCAATCAGCCCCAGCATTTT
j_gene: TRBJ1-6; v_gene: TRBV2; d_gene: TRBD1; abundance: few; CDR3aa: CASSAHRGNNSPLHF; CDR3nt: TGTGCCAGCAGTGCCCACAGGGGGAATAATTCACCCCTCCACTTT
j_gene: TRBJ1-6; v_gene: TRBV7-2; d_gene: TRBD1; abundance: .; CDR3aa: CASLNRGTASPLHF; CDR3nt: TGTGCCAGCCTTAACAGGGGAACGGCTTCACCCCTCCACTTT
j_gene: TRBJ2-5; v_gene: TRBV7-9; d_gene: .; abundance: .; CDR3aa: CASSRQARRYETQYF; CDR3nt: TGTGCCAGCAGCCGACAGGCTAGAAGATATGAGACCCAGTACTTC
j_gene: TRBJ2-7; v_gene: TRBV20-1; d_gene: .; abundance: .; CDR3aa: CSVSRGSSYEQYF; CDR3nt: TGCAGTGTGAGTAGGGGGTCCTCCTACGAGCAGTACTTC
j_gene: TRBJ2-7; v_gene: TRBV7-9; d_gene: TRBD1; abundance: .; CDR3aa: CASSKTGTGGEQYF; CDR3nt: TGCGCCAGCAGCAAAACCGGGACAGGGGGCGAGCAGTACTTC